One and the same sample provided the 26 T cell receptor beta chains below, sequenced in a study of PD-1 blockade in mismatch repair-deficient tumors. Libraries were prepared by immunoSEQ multiplex PCR; TCRdb keeps only in-frame clonotypes and omits some of them. The sample gives approximately 50,000 clones, about 80% of which show up once; 3% to 3.5% is in the top ten. The sequencing used peripheral blood, collected 4 weeks after starting pembrolizumab. All receptors come from an adult with mismatch repair-deficient cancer.

V usage is TRBV7-3 and J usage is TRBJ2-2; D possibly uses TRBD1 or TRBD2 (5 bases each). The CDR3 is 16 amino acids. Trimming left V 5 bases short and J 4 bases short, with 17 bases between. CDR1 and CDR2 (germline): SGHTA, FQGTGA. The CDR3, as DNA: TGTGCCAGCAGCCCCCTTGCCGGGACGGCCACCGGGGAGCTGTTTTTT. It is translated as CASSPLAGTATGELFF.

The chain combines TRBV5-6 with TRBJ2-7; either TRBD1 or TRBD2 may supply D (5 bases each). Germline V lookup: CDR1 SGHDT, CDR2 YYEEEE. This CDR3 region has 15 residues. Trimming took 4 bases from V and 3 from J, leaving 17 bases between them. CDR3 bases: TGTGCCAGCAGCCTACGGGACGGAGCATTCTACGAGCAGTACTTC. Its protein product is CASSLRDGAFYEQYF. Filled out from reference TRBV5-6 and TRBJ2-7, the complete variable domain reads DAGVTQSPTHLIKTRGQQVTLRCSPKSGHDTVSWYQQALGQGPQFIFQYYEEEERQRGNFPDRFSGHQFPNYSSELNVNALLLGDSALYLCASSLRDGAFYEQYFGPGTRLTVT.

The chain uses TRBV7-9 and TRBJ1-3; possibly TRBD1 for D (5 bases). CDR1 and CDR2 (germline): SEHNR, FQNEAQ (reference sequence). V shed 4 bases and J shed 3 bases, with 16 bases lying between them. The CDR3 covers 16 residues. The CDR3 sequence: CASSYGVQEYGNTIYF. DNA for the CDR3: TGTGCCAGCAGCTACGGCGTACAGGAGTATGGAAACACCATATATTTT.

This clone came up once. The chain uses TRBV7-3 and TRBJ2-7; the D call may be TRBD1 or TRBD2 (5 bases each). V lost 6 bases and J 2 bases, leaving 23 bases between the germline ends. Germline V gene sequence: CDR1 SGHTA, CDR2 FQGTGA. CDR3 length: 17 amino acids. The CDR3 spells CASRPPRTGPSTYEQYF. The DNA of the CDR3 is TGTGCCAGCAGACCCCCCCGAACGGGACCGTCCACCTACGAGCAGTACTTC. The whole variable domain, remainder taken from reference TRBV7-3 and TRBJ2-7, is GAGVSQTPSNKVTEKGKYVELRCDPISGHTALYWYRQSLGQGPEFLIYFQGTGAADDSGLPNDRFFAVRPEGSVSTLKIQRTERGDSAVYLCASRPPRTGPSTYEQYFGPGTRLTVT.

This clone has a handful of counts. V and J are TRBV9 and TRBJ1-1, with no clear D. Germline loops: CDR1 SGDLS, CDR2 YYNGEE. There are 13 residues in the CDR3. Trimming left V 4 bases short and J 1 base short, with 8 bases between. The CDR3, as DNA: TGTGCCAGCAGCATATCCTGGAACACTGAAGCTTTCTTT. This gives the protein CASSISWNTEAFF.

The gene calls are TRBV4-1 and TRBJ1-5; the D is unclear. The CDR3 extends over 14 amino acids. Germline CDR1 reads MGHRA; CDR2 reads YSYEKL. Trimming removed 1 base from V and 1 base from J, with 5 bases in between. CDR3 in DNA: TGCGCCAGCAGCCAAGTGCGAAGCAATCAGCCCCAGCATTTT. Its protein is CASSQVRSNQPQHF.

This rearrangement joins TRBV9 to TRBJ2-1; either TRBD1 or TRBD2 may supply D (5 bases each). The germline V and J ends were trimmed by 0 bases and 3 bases, with 10 bases remaining between them. This CDR3 has 15 amino acids. Germline assignment: CDR1 SGDLS and CDR2 YYNGEE. As DNA, the CDR3 is TGTGCCAGCAGCGTAGTTGGGGACCTCTACAATGAGCAGTTCTTC. Translating gives CASSVVGDLYNEQFF.

V and J are TRBV5-4 and TRBJ2-7, with 7 bases lining up with TRBD2. Germline V gives CDR1 SGHNT, CDR2 YYREEE (reference sequence). The V and J ends lost 4 bases and 2 bases, in that order; junction bases with no gene match: 9. CDR3 size: 15 residues. The CDR3 spells CASSLGTTLTYEQYF. For the CDR3, the DNA is TGTGCCAGCAGCCTGGGGACTACCCTCACCTACGAGCAGTACTTC.

The chain recombines TRBV2 with TRBJ2-1, with D possibly matching TRBD2 (5 bases). The CDR3 is made up of 16 amino acids. V was shortened by 6 bases and J by 3 bases, with 18 bases between the two germline ends. In germline, CDR1 is SNHLY, CDR2 FYNNEI. CDR3 DNA sequence: TGTGCCAGCAGCCGTCGGGCGGGCGGAGTCTACAATGAGCAGTTCTTC. This encodes CASSRRAGGVYNEQFF.

A word on this clone: The germline gene is not matched at one end of the junction; a read error may be the cause. This chain connects TRBV7-7 to TRBJ2-3; a possible D gene is TRBD1 (5 bases). The CDR3 has 15 amino acids. Germline lookup yields CDR1 SSHAT and CDR2 FNYEAQ (reference sequence). DNA of the CDR3: TGTGCTAGCAGCTTCCGCCAGGGTAGCACAGATACGCAGTATTTT. It codes for CASSFRQGSTDTQYF.

J is TRBJ2-7 and V is TRBV10-2; 13 bases fit TRBD2. J lost 7 bases, V lost 4 bases, and 7 bases had no gene match. Germline CDR1 reads WSHSY; CDR2 reads SAAADI. This CDR3 is 15 amino acids long. The chain's CDR3 is CASSGGTSGIREQYF. The CDR3 nucleotides are TGCGCCAGCAGTGGAGGGACTAGCGGGATACGGGAGCAGTACTTC.

The rearrangement joins TRBV2 to TRBJ2-5, with D tentatively TRBD2 (5 bases). CDR1 is SNHLY and CDR2 is FYNNEI in the germline V gene. The CDR3 runs to 15 residues. V was clipped by 6 bases and J by 7 bases, with 21 bases between them. CDR3 sequence (DNA): TGTGCCAGCAGCCCACCCGGTCCCAGAGGAGGGACCCAGTACTTC. It is translated as CASSPPGPRGGTQYF.

This chain links TRBV19 with TRBJ2-3, with 9 bases that match TRBD1. The CDR3 extends over 14 amino acids. The germline V gene has CDR1 LNHDA and CDR2 SQIVND (reference sequence). The V gene end was trimmed by 6 bases and the J gene end by 2 bases; junction bases not matched to a gene: 3. The CDR3 coding sequence is TGTGCCAGTAGCAGGGACAGGGCCACAGATACGCAGTATTTT. Protein sequence: CASSRDRATDTQYF.

The chain links TRBV5-4 to TRBJ2-7, with a weak D call TRBD2 (6 bases). Germline values: CDR1 SGHNT, CDR2 YYREEE (reference sequence). V lost 1 base, J lost 0 bases, and 8 bases lay in between. This CDR3 is built from 14 residues. CDR3 region: CASSLSSASYEQYF. DNA of the CDR3: TGTGCCAGCAGCTTGTCTAGCGCCTCCTACGAGCAGTACTTC.

This clone has a handful of counts. The chain links TRBV9 to TRBJ2-2, with 7 bases aligning to TRBD2. V lost 3 bases and J lost 1; bases outside the gene matches: 3. This CDR3 is built from 15 residues. Germline assignment: CDR1 SGDLS and CDR2 YYNGEE. CDR3 in amino acids: CASSATSENTGELFF. CDR3 DNA sequence: TGTGCCAGCAGCGCAACTAGCGAGAACACCGGGGAGCTGTTTTTT.

The chain recombines TRBV6-1 with TRBJ1-2; D is perhaps TRBD1 (5 bases). The CDR3 has 14 amino acids. The germline V gene has CDR1 MNHNS and CDR2 SASEGT. V was shortened by 5 bases and J by 0 bases, with 10 bases between the two germline ends. CDR3 sequence reads: CASSMGPANYGYTF. CDR3 coding DNA: TGTGCCAGCAGTATGGGACCTGCTAACTATGGCTACACCTTC.

V and J are TRBV7-3 and TRBJ1-1; TRBD1 might be the D (5 bases). Trimming cost V 1 base and J 8 bases, with 17 bases left between them. Germline loops: CDR1 SGHTA, CDR2 FQGTGA. The length of the CDR3 is 15 residues. The CDR3 DNA is TGTGCCAGCAGCTTAAATCCAGGGTCTCGGGAGGAAGCTTTCTTT. This translates into CASSLNPGSREEAFF. The whole variable domain, remainder taken from reference TRBV7-3 and TRBJ1-1, is GAGVSQTPSNKVTEKGKYVELRCDPISGHTALYWYRQSLGQGPEFLIYFQGTGAADDSGLPNDRFFAVRPEGSVSTLKIQRTERGDSAVYLCASSLNPGSREEAFFGQGTRLTVV.

The genes are TRBV5-6 and TRBJ2-7, with TRBD1 as a possible D gene (6 bases). The germline V gene has CDR1 SGHDT and CDR2 YYEEEE. Trimming pared 0 bases from V and 8 bases from J, leaving 15 bases between. The CDR3 has 14 amino acids. This CDR3 is CASSLGVAQGKQYF. CDR3 nucleotides: TGTGCCAGCAGCTTGGGGGTGGCACAGGGCAAGCAGTACTTC.

This clone turned up a few times. The rearrangement uses TRBV19 and TRBJ2-1; perhaps TRBD2 as D (5 bases). Germline lookup yields CDR1 LNHDA and CDR2 SQIVND (reference sequence). V was trimmed by 1 base and J by 5 bases, leaving 12 bases between them. The CDR3 sequence is 15 residues long. Written as DNA, the CDR3 is TGTGCCAGTAGTATAGGAGAGGGCTACAACAATGAGCAGTTCTTC. Residues: CASSIGEGYNNEQFF.

This clone was recorded only once. The chain couples TRBV5-1 to TRBJ2-1; 11 nucleotides agree with TRBD2. Germline lookup yields CDR1 SGHRS and CDR2 YFSETQ. Trimming at V came to 5 bases and at J to 8 bases, leaving 9 bases not matched to a gene. The CDR3 loop spans 15 amino acids. CDR3 residues: CASSSTSGSVYEQFF. The CDR3 bases are TGCGCCAGCAGTTCCACTAGCGGGAGTGTCTATGAGCAGTTCTTC.

The chain carries TRBV6-6 and TRBJ1-4; maybe TRBD1 (5 bases). In germline, CDR1 is MNHNY, CDR2 SVGAGI (reference sequence). The CDR3 consists of 15 residues. V lost 0 bases and J lost 8, with 13 bases in between. CDR3: CASSYSKRGREKLFF. In nucleotides, the CDR3 is TGTGCCAGCAGTTACTCGAAGAGGGGCAGGGAAAAACTGTTTTTT.

The CDR3 DNA sequence: TGTGCCAGCAGCTCACCGGGACACCTGCGGGATACGCAGTATTTT. It translates to CASSSPGHLRDTQYF. V is TRBV7-9 and J is TRBJ2-3, with D possibly matching TRBD1 (6 bases). V lost 4 bases and J 6 bases, leaving 17 bases between the germline ends. CDR1 SEHNR and CDR2 FQNEAQ come from the germline V gene (reference sequence). CDR3 size: 15 residues.

The chain uses TRBV19 and TRBJ2-3; weak D call: TRBD2 (5 bases). Trimming left V 3 bases short and J 4 bases short, with 14 bases between. CDR3 length: 15 amino acids. CDR1 LNHDA and CDR2 SQIVND come from the germline V gene (reference sequence). Written as DNA, the CDR3 is TGTGCCAGTAGTATGGGGAGTCTAATGTCAGATACGCAGTATTTT. Amino acids: CASSMGSLMSDTQYF.

V usage is TRBV9 and J usage is TRBJ2-5, with D possibly matching TRBD2 (7 bases). The CDR3 consists of 17 residues. V lost 0 bases and J 0 bases, leaving 15 bases between the germline ends. CDR1 SGDLS and CDR2 YYNGEE come from the germline V gene. The chain's CDR3 is CASSVEGGTQDQETQYF. CDR3 in DNA: TGTGCCAGCAGCGTAGAGGGGGGGACACAGGACCAAGAGACCCAGTACTTC.

This clone was seen a few times. The chain joins TRBV2 to TRBJ2-7; 7 bases match TRBD1. The trim removed 6 bases at V and 0 bases at J, leaving 5 bases unmatched. CDR1 and CDR2 from the germline V gene are SNHLY and FYNNEI. This CDR3 is 14 amino acids long. The CDR3 protein is CASSLGQSSYEQYF. DNA of the CDR3: TGTGCCAGCAGCCTGGGACAGAGCTCCTACGAGCAGTACTTC.

The sample holds a few counts of this clone. V and J are TRBV5-1 and TRBJ2-3; a possible D gene is TRBD1 (5 bases). CDR1 and CDR2 (germline): SGHRS, YFSETQ. The CDR3 is 15 residues long. V lost 3 bases and J 2 bases, leaving 13 bases between the germline ends. The CDR3 bases are TGCGCCAGCAGCTCGTGGGGCGCGAACACAGATACGCAGTATTTT. Its protein is CASSSWGANTDTQYF.